This TCR beta chain was profiled in a study of beta chain features in type 1 diabetes. Study in general: Over all samples combined, fewer than 140,000,000 sorted cells were examined.

Expressed TCRB transcripts were sequenced because the entire RNA isolate underwent reverse transcription. Mean read depth for naive, central memory and regulatory T cell samples was some 3.8 million reads. Sequencing was performed with immunoSEQ multiplex PCR; in TCRdb, only in-frame clones are kept and a portion is missing. Of around 340,000 clones in the sample, around 9.7% are singletons; the top ten hold 1%. General study results and limits: Reads derived from cDNA could over-represent cells showing high TCR expression. Within each of all four CD4+ subsets, Type 1 diabetes patients had TCRB CDR3s that were moderately but significantly shorter.

Concerning this clone: Its target is unknown.

One heparinised draw, averaging about 116 mL, was taken per donor. This clonotype originated in a man aged 25 to 40 with type 1 diabetes. Sequencing used central memory CD4+ T cells from blood.

This CDR3 reads CASSPLGGPEYNEQFF. DNA for the CDR3: TGTGCCAGCAGTCCCCTCGGGGGGCCTGAGTACAATGAGCAGTTCTTC. The chain employs TRBV27 and TRBJ2-1; weak D call: TRBD2 (7 bases). V was shortened by 5 bases and J by 4 bases, with 18 bases between the two germline ends. This CDR3 spans 16 amino acids. The germline V gene encodes CDR1 MNHEY and CDR2 SMNVEV (reference sequence).